These 16 T cell receptor beta chains were sequenced from one sample in a study of post-analysis software for immune sequencing data. Notes on the study in general: Roughly 5 TRBV segments occurring more often in patients than controls included TRBV5-6, TRBV5-1 and TRBV20-1.

Their recognized antigens are unknown. The TCR beta cDNA libraries contained unique molecular identifiers. TCRdb used MiXCR to reprocess the PCR reads, holding one entry per CDR3 protein. The top ten hold about 11% of the sample, which has 600,000 to 700,000 distinct CDR3 sequences, 55% to 70% seen once. Input material: blood. The receptors here all came from a girl aged 2 to 10 with multiple sclerosis.

This clonotype showed up just a few times. The genes are TRBV20-1 and TRBJ2-4, with 7 bases identical to TRBD2. The end of the DNA is better explained by TRBJ2-5, so the J call may be wrong. The germline V gene has CDR1 DFQATT and CDR2 SNEGSKA (reference sequence). The CDR3 totals 14 residues. The CDR3 DNA is TGCAGTGCTAGCCGGACTAGTGATGGTGAGACCCAGTACTTC. Translating gives CSASRTSDGETQYF.

The CDR3 spells CASSQDLTGQVNTEAFF. CDR3 nucleotide sequence: TGTGCCAGCAGCCAAGACCTTACTGGACAAGTGAACACTGAAGCTTTCTTT. The chain recombines TRBV4-2 with TRBJ1-1; TRBD1 might be the D (5 bases). This CDR3 has 17 residues. The V and J ends lost 0 bases and 0 bases respectively, with 14 bases between them. CDR1 is LGHNA, CDR2 YNFKEQ, per germline.

This sequence joins TRBV6-1 and TRBJ2-3; D is possibly TRBD1 (6 bases). Germline values: CDR1 MNHNS, CDR2 SASEGT. The V end was cut by 6 bases, the J end by 5 bases, with 18 bases between. The CDR3 covers 15 residues. CDR3 nucleotides: TGTGCCAGCAGGGACTCCTTACAGGGCAGAGATACGCAGTATTTT. Amino acids: CASRDSLQGRDTQYF.

The chain carries TRBV7-2 and TRBJ1-2, with 9 bases matching TRBD1. This CDR3 region has 15 residues. The J segment lost 8 bases and the V segment lost 7 bases, leaving 14 bases of the junction unmatched. Germline CDR1 reads SGHTA; CDR2 reads FQGNSA. CDR3 protein: CASTPTGTGSLGYTF. In nucleotides, the CDR3 is TGTGCCAGCACCCCGACAGGGACAGGGTCGTTGGGCTACACCTTC.

J is TRBJ2-1 and V is TRBV27; a possible D gene is TRBD1 (6 bases). CDR1 MNHEY and CDR2 SMNVEV come from the germline V gene (reference sequence). The V end was cut by 9 bases, the J end by 2 bases, with 20 bases between. There are 16 residues in the CDR3. The CDR3 here is CASRDRLSGAYNEQFF. CDR3 in DNA: TGTGCCAGTCGAGATCGGTTGTCAGGGGCCTACAATGAGCAGTTCTTC.

This clonotype was observed a few times. The chain joins TRBV15 to TRBJ2-4; unclear D gene. Germline V gives CDR1 LNHNV, CDR2 YYDKDF (reference sequence). The ends were cut back, 0 bases at V and 0 bases at J, with 12 bases in the middle. The CDR3 loop spans 17 amino acids. CDR3 in amino acids: CATSRDYGELAKNIQYF. The CDR3 DNA sequence: TGTGCCACCAGCAGAGATTATGGGGAACTAGCCAAAAACATTCAGTACTTC.

This chain uses TRBV12-3 or TRBV12-4 with TRBJ1-2, with D possibly being TRBD1 (6 bases). Trimming shortened V by 0 bases and J by 5 bases, and 10 bases separated the two germline ends. CDR3 length equals 14 residues. The CDR3 nucleotides are TGTGCCAGCAGTTTAGCTGGACAGCTTTATGGCTACACCTTC. Translated: CASSLAGQLYGYTF.

V and J are TRBV7-9 and TRBJ2-5; 7 bases match TRBD1. Germline loops: CDR1 SEHNR, CDR2 FQNEAQ (reference sequence). After removal of 4 bases from V and 0 bases from J, the junction contained 5 bases not matched to a gene. The CDR3 is made up of 15 amino acids. CDR3 DNA sequence: TGTGCCAGCAGCTCCGGGACAGAGTACCAAGAGACCCAGTACTTC. The encoded protein is CASSSGTEYQETQYF.

This clonotype was observed a handful of times. The chain recombines TRBV20-1 with TRBJ1-1; D not resolved. Deletions cut 3 bases from V and 1 base from J, with 9 bases between. Germline CDR1 reads DFQATT; CDR2 reads SNEGSKA (reference sequence). This CDR3 spans 13 amino acids. The CDR3 spells CSARGSTNTEAFF. The CDR3 DNA sequence: TGCAGTGCTAGGGGCAGTACGAACACTGAAGCTTTCTTT.

The V gene is TRBV5-1, the J gene TRBJ1-1; no firm D call. Trimming left V 0 bases short and J 3 bases short, with 9 bases between. The CDR3 is 14 amino acids. Germline V CDR1 and CDR2: SGHRS, YFSETQ. The CDR3 nucleotides are TGCGCCAGCAGCTTGGCCACCGAAGACACTGAAGCTTTCTTT. It encodes CASSLATEDTEAFF.

V and J are TRBV12-3 or TRBV12-4 and TRBJ2-7; D is ambiguous. The end of the DNA aligns better with TRBJ2-5, so the J call may be wrong. The CDR3 length is 14 residues. In nucleotides, the CDR3 is TGTGCCAGCATCCCTACTATTACGCGAGAGACCCAGTACTTC. As protein: CASIPTITRETQYF.

The genes are TRBV7-9 and TRBJ2-1; TRBD2 matches 7 bases. Losses at the gene ends were 7 bases for V and 6 bases for J; bases not matched to a gene: 0. The V gene's germline CDR1 is SEHNR and CDR2 FQNEAQ (reference sequence). CDR3 length: 11 amino acids. The CDR3 reads CASTGGNEQFF. The CDR3 DNA reads as TGTGCCAGCACGGGGGGCAATGAGCAGTTCTTC.

There are a few counts of this clonotype. The J gene is TRBJ1-1, the V gene TRBV5-1, with D hard to call. Trimming removed 5 bases at V and 1 base at J, with 12 bases between. The CDR3 runs to 14 residues. Germline loops: CDR1 SGHRS, CDR2 YFSETQ. The CDR3 loop reads CASRWEDGNTEAFF. The DNA of the CDR3 is TGCGCCAGCAGATGGGAGGATGGGAACACTGAAGCTTTCTTT. The whole variable domain, remainder taken from reference TRBV5-1 and TRBJ1-1, is KAGVTQTPRYLIKTRGQQVTLSCSPISGHRSVSWYQQTPGQGLQFLFEYFSETQRNKGNFPGRFSGRQFSNSRSEMNVSTLELGDSALYLCASRWEDGNTEAFFGQGTRLTVV.

This clonotype was seen only once. V usage is TRBV6-5 and J usage is TRBJ2-2, with 11 bases lining up with TRBD1. The germline V gene encodes CDR1 MNHEY and CDR2 SVGAGI. CDR3 length: 14 residues. J was trimmed by 7 bases and V by 7 bases; bases with no gene match: 5. CDR3 in DNA: TGTGCCAGCACCTTGGGACAGGGGGTCGGGGAGCTGTTTTTT. It is translated as CASTLGQGVGELFF.

In its sample, this clonotype was seen a few times. This chain connects TRBV7-9 to TRBJ2-3; 9 bases map to TRBD2. This CDR3 spans 19 amino acids. Germline V gene lookup returns CDR1 SEHNR and CDR2 FQNEAQ (reference sequence). J gave up 0 bases and V 5 bases, and 15 bases lay outside the gene matches. CDR3 amino acids: CASSPGGASGDLSTDTQYF. Written as DNA, the CDR3 is TGTGCCAGCAGCCCAGGAGGGGCTAGCGGGGACCTTAGCACAGATACGCAGTATTTT.

This clonotype was seen a few times. This chain links TRBV4-1 with TRBJ2-1, with 7 positions matching TRBD1. The junction had 7 bases not matched to a gene; V was cut back by 4 bases and J by 4 bases. This CDR3 contains 15 residues. Germline CDR1 MGHRA, CDR2 YSYEKL. This chain's CDR3 is CASSPTGDGYNEQFF. In DNA form, the CDR3 reads TGCGCCAGCAGCCCAACAGGGGACGGGTACAATGAGCAGTTCTTC.